Listed here is a single TCR beta chain. TCR beta libraries were built with iRepertoire HTBI primers and Arm-PCR of CDR3 regions. TCRdb processed the multiplex PCR reads anew with MiXCR; each CDR3 protein has one entry. This table has roughly 450,000 distinct CDR3 sequences, around a fifth appearing once. The sample belongs to a study of regulatory T cells in long-lasting Graves disease. Germline CDR1 reads SGDLS; CDR2 reads YYNGEE. Deletions cut 5 bases from V and 1 base from J, with 18 bases between. The CDR3 contains 16 residues. Time point here: persistent/refractory GD, antithyroid drugs over 5 years with positive TRAb. Extracted PBMC RNA gave rise to the TCR library.

The specimen was peripheral blood mononuclear cells (PBMCs), collected when the disease was refractory, from a patient treated with antithyroid drugs. The gene calls are TRBV9 and TRBJ1-1; no clear D. The clonotype was recovered from a female donor with Graves disease. CDR3 protein: CASSGNPRRWNTEAFF. The CDR3, as DNA: TGTGCCAGCAGTGGCAATCCGAGACGGTGGAACACTGAAGCTTTCTTT.